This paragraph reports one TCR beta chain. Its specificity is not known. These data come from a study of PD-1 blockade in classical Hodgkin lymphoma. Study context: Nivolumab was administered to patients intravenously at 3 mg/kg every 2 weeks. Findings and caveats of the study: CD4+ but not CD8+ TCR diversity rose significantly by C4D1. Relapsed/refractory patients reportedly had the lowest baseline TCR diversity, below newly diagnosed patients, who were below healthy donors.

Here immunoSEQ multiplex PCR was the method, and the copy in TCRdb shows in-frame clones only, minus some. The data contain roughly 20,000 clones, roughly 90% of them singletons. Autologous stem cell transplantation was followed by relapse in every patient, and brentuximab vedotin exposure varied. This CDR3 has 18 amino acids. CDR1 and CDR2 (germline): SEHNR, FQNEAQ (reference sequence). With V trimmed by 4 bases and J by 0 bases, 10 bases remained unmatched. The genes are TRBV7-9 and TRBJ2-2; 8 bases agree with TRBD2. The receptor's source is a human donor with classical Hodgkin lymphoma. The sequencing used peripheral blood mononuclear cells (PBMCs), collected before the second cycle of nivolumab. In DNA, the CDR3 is TGTGCCAGCAGCTCCGGAGGATTTAGCGGGGCGAACACCGGGGAGCTGTTTTTT. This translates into CASSSGGFSGANTGELFF. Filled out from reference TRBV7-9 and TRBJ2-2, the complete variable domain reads DTGVSQNPRHKITKRGQNVTFRCDPISEHNRLYWYRQTLGQGPEFLTYFQNEAQLEKSRLLSDRFSAERPKGSFSTLEIQRTEQGDSAMYLCASSSGGFSGANTGELFFGEGSRLTVL.